One and the same sample provided the 32 T cell receptor beta chains below, sequenced in a study of tumor-infiltrating lymphocytes in primary liver carcinoma. The researchers produced TCR beta cDNA from 400 to 650 ng total RNA with a constant-region primer. Libraries for TCR beta were built through three nested multiplex PCR rounds, which together made up a slightly modified ARM-PCR procedure. Running around 9 cycles apiece, the first two PCR rounds relied on TRBV1-TRBV30 forward primers together with a C-beta reverse primer. Each CDR3 protein gets one entry after TCRdb re-called the multiplex PCR reads with MiXCR. The sample includes more than 90,000 distinct CDR3 sequences, about 67% of them seen just once. Each 20-30 mg portion of unsorted bulk tissue served as the source for co-extraction of RNA and DNA. Sequenced sample: liver tumor tissue from sampling region 2. Subset meaning: tumor region T2, inferior pole. Receptor source: a woman aged 60-75 years with primary liver carcinoma and hepatitis B virus infection.

The chain carries TRBV11-3 and TRBJ1-1; tentative D call: TRBD1 (6 bases). Deletions cut 10 bases from V and 10 bases from J, with 22 bases between. Germline CDR1 SGHNT, CDR2 YENEEA. This CDR3 comprises 13 residues. The CDR3 sequence is CANSSIRTEVAFF. The CDR3 DNA reads TGTGCCAACAGTTCAATTAGGACAGAAGTAGCTTTCTTT.

Comments on this clonotype: This likely comes from a read error, as the CDR3 has no conserved phenylalanine or tryptophan at its end. The limits of the CDR3 on the DNA are not certain, so only TCRdb's listed CDR3 is given. This chain connects TRBV11-2 to TRBJ2-2. The CDR3 spans 12 amino acids, including both terminal residues. Germline assignment: CDR1 SGHAT and CDR2 FQNNGV. CDR3 sequence reads: CASSFWGGKLSL.

There are a few counts of this clonotype. A read error may be the cause here, since a much bigger clone is one base away. The chain is built from TRBV12-3 or TRBV12-4 and TRBJ1-1, with D uncertain. The CDR3 spans 13 residues. The CDR3 sequence is CASRGYSNTEAIF. CDR3 sequence (DNA): TGTGCCAGCAGGGGTTACTCGAACACTGAAGCTATCTTT.

This clonotype turned up a few times. It may be a read error: a sequence one base away is much more abundant. The CDR3 reads CVSSYNAGVYEQYF. The CDR3 DNA follows: TGTGTCAGCAGTTACAATGCGGGAGTCTACGAGCAGTACTTC. V gene TRBV6-5 combines with J gene TRBJ2-7, with TRBD2 matching 7 bases. The CDR3 runs 14 residues. CDR1 and CDR2 from the germline V gene are MNHEY and SVGAGI.

The table lists this clonotype with many counts. V usage is TRBV28 and J usage is TRBJ1-2; a weak D match, TRBD1 (6 bases). Germline CDR1 reads MDHEN; CDR2 reads SYDVKM. The CDR3 length is 16 residues. Trimming removed 4 bases at V and 1 base at J, with 16 bases between. The CDR3 here is CASSSPGERGNYGYTF. CDR3 bases: TGTGCCAGCAGTTCTCCAGGGGAGCGGGGTAACTATGGCTACACCTTC.

As concerns this clonotype: At one end, the junction sequence differs from germline, possibly due to a read error. The chain is built from TRBV11-2 and TRBJ2-7; D is perhaps TRBD1 (6 bases). This CDR3 has 13 residues. Germline V lookup: CDR1 SGHAT, CDR2 FQNNGV. The CDR3: CARSEQGPYEQYF. The CDR3 DNA is TGTGCCAGAAGTGAGCAGGGGCCCTACGAACAGTACTTC. The full variable domain, completed using reference TRBV11-2 and TRBJ2-7, is EAGVAQSPRYKIIEKRQSVAFWCNPISGHATLYWYQQILGQGPKLLIQFQNNGVVDDSQLPKDRFSAERLKGVDSTLKIQPAKLEDSAVYLCARSEQGPYEQYFGPGTRLTVT.

On this clonotype itself: A read error may account for a junction end that differs from germline. J is TRBJ2-1 and V is TRBV14; possible D gene TRBD2, 6 bases. The CDR3 is made up of 13 amino acids. CDR1 is SGHDN, CDR2 FVKESK, per germline. Here the CDR3 reads CASSRQQGGELFF. CDR3 nucleotide sequence: TGTGCCAGCAGCCGACAGCAGGGAGGTGAGCTGTTCTTC. Complete variable domain (other parts from reference TRBV14 and TRBJ2-1): EAGVTQFPSHSVIEKGQTVTLRCDPISGHDNLYWYRRVMGKEIKFLLHFVKESKQDESGMPNNRFLAERTGGTYSTLKVQPAELEDSGVYFCASSRQQGGELFFGPGTRLTVL.

The sample holds many counts of this clonotype. The J gene is TRBJ2-3, the V gene TRBV5-1; D is ambiguous. Germline CDR1 reads SGHRS; CDR2 reads YFSETQ. CDR3 length: 13 residues. Trimming cost V 0 bases and J 3 bases, with 5 bases left between them. CDR3 in amino acids: CASSLVQTDTQYF. CDR3 sequence (DNA): TGCGCCAGCAGCTTGGTCCAGACAGATACGCAGTATTTT.

This clonotype was recorded many times. J is TRBJ2-1 and V is TRBV6-2 or TRBV6-3; perhaps TRBD2 as D (6 bases). CDR3 length: 16 residues. Per germline, CDR1 MNHEY and CDR2 SVGEGT. V lost 0 bases to trimming and J lost 4 bases, with 13 bases between them. The CDR3 nucleotides read TGTGCCAGCAGTTACTCGATCAGGACTACATACAATGAGCAGTTCTTC. Its protein product is CASSYSIRTTYNEQFF.

The chain recombines TRBV29-1 with TRBJ1-2, with D perhaps matching TRBD1 (6 bases). The germline V gene encodes CDR1 SQVTM and CDR2 ANQGSEA. The CDR3 has 15 residues. Trimming pared 3 bases from V and 8 bases from J, leaving 22 bases between. Here the CDR3 reads CSVDWGAVGAGGYTF. The DNA for the CDR3 is TGCAGCGTTGATTGGGGGGCAGTAGGGGCAGGCGGCTACACCTTC.

In its sample, this clonotype was seen many times. The rearrangement links TRBV4-2 to TRBJ1-1; no definite D call. Germline CDR1 LGHNA, CDR2 YNFKEQ. The CDR3 is made up of 16 amino acids. Trimming left V 5 bases short and J 5 bases short, with 21 bases between. CDR3 in amino acids: CASSYKTARKGTEAFF. The DNA of the CDR3 is TGTGCCAGCAGCTATAAGACGGCCAGGAAGGGAACTGAAGCTTTCTTT.

On this clonotype itself: A read error may be the cause here, since a much bigger clone is one base away. The CDR3 coding sequence is TGTGCCAGCAGCGACACCAGGGGGCATGGATACATTCAGTACTTC. This gives the protein CASSDTRGHGYIQYF. The V and J genes are TRBV14 and TRBJ2-4, with 8 bases fitting TRBD1. CDR3 size: 15 residues. V dropped 5 bases and J dropped 8; count of bases not matched to a gene: 11. Germline V gene sequence: CDR1 SGHDN, CDR2 FVKESK.

A note on this clonotype: The CDR3 does not close with the conserved phenylalanine or tryptophan, likely indicating a read error. CDR3 in DNA: TGCAGCGCTGAAGAAGGGACACCAGGCTCCTACGAGCAGTACATC. It specifies CSAEEGTPGSYEQYI. V and J are TRBV29-1 and TRBJ2-7; a possible D gene is TRBD1 (6 bases). The CDR3 length is 15 residues. CDR1 is SQVTM and CDR2 is ANQGSEA in the germline V gene.

This clonotype was seen once. A much larger clone lies one base from this, so it may be a read error. The CDR3 does not end in the conserved phenylalanine or tryptophan, so this is likely a read error. This sequence joins TRBV28 and TRBJ1-1, with no clear D. V lost 6 bases and J 8 bases, leaving 16 bases between the germline ends. This CDR3 region has 13 residues. The germline gives CDR1 MDHEN, CDR2 SYDVKM. CDR3 bases: TGTGCCAGCAGCGTCGTTGGGGTGAGAGAAGCTTTCCTT. This encodes CASSVVGVREAFL.

This chain links TRBV29-1 with TRBJ2-1; D possibly matches TRBD1 or TRBD2 (7 bases each). The germline V gene encodes CDR1 SQVTM and CDR2 ANQGSEA. The CDR3 sequence is 13 residues long. V was trimmed by 4 bases and J by 14 bases, leaving 21 bases between them. CDR3 region: CSVAGGQHYNEFF. DNA of the CDR3: TGCAGCGTTGCGGGGGGACAGCATTACAATGAGTTCTTC.

As concerns this clonotype: Germline is not matched at one junction end, which may reflect a read error. In nucleotides, the CDR3 is TGCAGTGTTGGGGCCGACAGCACGGATACGCAGTCTTTT. Protein: CSVGADSTDTQSF. The chain has TRBV29-1 and TRBJ2-3, with D possibly being TRBD1 (5 bases). The CDR3 runs to 13 residues. Germline values: CDR1 SQVTM, CDR2 ANQGSEA.

For this clonotype: A junction end diverges from the germline sequence, so it may reflect a read error. V gene TRBV11-2 combines with J gene TRBJ2-2; possibly TRBD2 for D (5 bases). The CDR3 runs 15 residues. CDR1 is SGHAT, CDR2 FQNNGV, per germline. Written as DNA, the CDR3 is TGTACCAGCAGCCCTTCGCAAGGACTGACCGGGGAGCTGTTTTTT. This sequence encodes CTSSPSQGLTGELFF.

J is TRBJ2-3 and V is TRBV30; D remains unclear. Germline-derived CDR1 and CDR2 are GTSNPN and SVGIG (reference sequence). CDR3 length: 14 residues. The V gene lost 1 base and the J gene lost 2 bases, with 10 bases spanning the gap. CDR3 coding DNA: TGTGCCTGGAGTGAATTCGGAACCACAGATACGCAGTATTTT. Translation: CAWSEFGTTDTQYF.

CDR3 coding DNA: TGTGCCTCCAGGGGAACTAGGGCGACCAGGGAGCTGTTTTTT. It encodes CASRGTRATRELFF. The chain couples TRBV11-3 to TRBJ2-2; the D gene is possibly TRBD1 (6 bases). V was clipped by 11 bases and J by 9 bases, with 22 bases between them. CDR3 length: 14 amino acids. Per the germline V gene, CDR1 is SGHNT and CDR2 is YENEEA.

Concerning this clonotype itself: A single base separates this from a much larger clone, so it may be a read error. V and J are TRBV7-9 and TRBJ2-1; D is perhaps TRBD1 (6 bases). The CDR3 runs to 14 residues. The V end lost 5 bases, the J end lost 8 bases, and 16 bases lay between the germline ends. Germline V gives CDR1 SEHNR, CDR2 FQNEAQ (reference sequence). CDR3 amino acids: CASSRKQGEDEQFF. The CDR3, as DNA: TGTGCCAGCAGCCGCAAACAGGGTGAGGATGAGCAGTTCTTC.

Points on this clonotype: A read error may be the cause here, since a much bigger clone is one base away. The chain recombines TRBV5-1 with TRBJ2-3; 7 bases agree with TRBD1. This CDR3 has 15 amino acids. From germline, CDR1 is SGHRS and CDR2 YFSETQ. V shed 3 bases, J shed 5 bases, and the junction held 9 bases outside the gene matches. The CDR3 reads CASSSSGTELDTQYF. Written as DNA, the CDR3 is TGCGCCAGCAGCTCTTCCGGGACAGAGTTAGATACGCAGTATTTT.

The rearrangement joins TRBV11-2 to TRBJ1-2, with D perhaps matching TRBD1 (5 bases). The CDR3 has 17 amino acids. In germline, CDR1 is SGHAT, CDR2 FQNNGV. CDR3: CVSSIDPIRALRYGYTF. DNA of the CDR3: TGTGTAAGCAGCATAGATCCGATCAGGGCGCTGCGCTATGGCTACACCTTC.

Note on this clonotype: A much more abundant neighbour one base away suggests this may be a read error. This chain joins TRBV2 and TRBJ2-7; maybe TRBD2 (6 bases). The CDR3 is made up of 13 amino acids. Germline CDR1 is SNHLY and CDR2 is FYNNEI. V lost 8 bases to trimming and J lost 7 bases, with 18 bases between them. The CDR3 coding sequence is TGTGCCAGCCGTCGGATTCCGGCGGGGGAGCAGTACTTC. Translation: CASRRIPAGEQYF. Filled out from reference TRBV2 and TRBJ2-7, the complete variable domain reads EPEVTQTPSHQVTQMGQEVILRCVPISNHLYFYWYRQILGQKVEFLVSFYNNEISEKSEIFDDQFSVERPDGSNFTLKIRSTKLEDSAMYFCASRRIPAGEQYFGPGTRLTVT.

This clonotype was seen just once. The J gene is TRBJ1-2, the V gene TRBV11-2; D is ambiguous. Germline CDR1 SGHAT, CDR2 FQNNGV. The CDR3 is made up of 17 amino acids. The ends were cut back, 0 bases at V and 4 bases at J, with 18 bases in the middle. CDR3 protein: CASSLDPIKVLRYGYTF. Written as DNA, the CDR3 is TGTGCCAGCAGCTTAGATCCGATCAAGGTGCTACGCTATGGCTACACCTTC.

This clonotype appeared a few times. Possible read error: a much larger clone is one base away. This rearrangement joins TRBV5-4 to TRBJ2-4; tentative D call: TRBD1 (5 bases). CDR1 is SGHNT, CDR2 YYREEE, per germline (reference sequence). The CDR3 is made up of 14 amino acids. The CDR3 spells CAGSLKGVKNIQYF. The CDR3 nucleotides read TGTGCCGGCAGCTTGAAAGGGGTCAAAAACATTCAGTACTTC. Variable domain in full (rest from reference TRBV5-4 and TRBJ2-4): ETGVTQSPTHLIKTRGQQVTLRCSSQSGHNTVSWYQQALGQGPQFIFQYYREEENGRGNFPPRFSGLQFPNYSSELNVNALELDDSALYLCAGSLKGVKNIQYFGAGTRLSVL.

In regard to this clonotype: Compared with germline, one end of the junction differs, possibly owing to a read error. V gene TRBV11-2 combines with J gene TRBJ2-3; D possibly uses TRBD1 or TRBD2 (7 bases each). CDR3 length: 16 residues. The germline V gene encodes CDR1 SGHAT and CDR2 FQNNGV. DNA of the CDR3: TGTGCCAGCAGCTTAGGGGAGGGGGCTTCCACAGATACGCAGTGTTTC. Amino acid sequence: CASSLGEGASTDTQCF. Based on the CDR3 plus reference TRBV11-2 and TRBJ2-3, the full variable domain is EAGVAQSPRYKIIEKRQSVAFWCNPISGHATLYWYQQILGQGPKLLIQFQNNGVVDDSQLPKDRFSAERLKGVDSTLKIQPAKLEDSAVYLCASSLGEGASTDTQCFGPGTRLTVL.

The chain has TRBV11-2 and TRBJ2-7, with no clear D. Trimming removed 3 bases from V and 7 bases from J, with 10 bases in between. Germline V gene sequence: CDR1 SGHAT, CDR2 FQNNGV. The CDR3 runs to 12 residues. The CDR3 loop is CASSLELGEQYF. CDR3 DNA: TGTGCCAGCAGCTTGGAGCTGGGTGAGCAGTACTTC.

A remark on this clonotype: A much larger clone lies a single base off, so this may be a read error. The genes are TRBV28 and TRBJ2-2; perhaps TRBD2 as D (5 bases). CDR1 MDHEN and CDR2 SYDVKM come from the germline V gene. Trimming shortened V by 5 bases and J by 6 bases, and 16 bases separated the two germline ends. This CDR3 is built from 15 residues. CDR3 bases: TGTGCCAGCAGTCGCTACCGGACTGGCCCCGGGGAGCTGTTTTTT. It encodes CASSRYRTGPGELFF.

About this clonotype: Its ends do not fully match the called genes, so a read error is possible. This chain uses TRBV7-9 with TRBJ2-2; the match to TRBD2 covers 8 bases. Germline loops: CDR1 SEHNR, CDR2 FQNEAQ (reference sequence). CDR3 length equals 16 residues. The CDR3 here is CASSLDGRAMSGDLFF. The CDR3 coding sequence is TGTGCCAGCAGCTTAGACGGGAGGGCCATGTCCGGGGACCTGTTTTTT.

Comments on this clonotype: It may be a read error: a sequence one base away is much more abundant. The genes are TRBV14 and TRBJ1-3; D unclear. CDR1 is SGHDN and CDR2 is FVKESK in the germline V gene. The germline V and J ends were trimmed by 0 bases and 10 bases, with 16 bases remaining between them. The CDR3 runs to 15 residues. The CDR3: CASSQDQVDYKTIYF. CDR3 DNA: TGTGCCAGCAGCCAAGATCAAGTGGATTATAAAACCATATATTTT.

As regards this clonotype: No conserved phenylalanine or tryptophan is present at the end of the CDR3, so a read error is the likely explanation. This chain links TRBV5-4 with TRBJ2-3; 8 bases map to TRBD1. The CDR3 runs to 13 residues. CDR1 is SGHNT, CDR2 YYREEE, per germline (reference sequence). CDR3 protein: CASCLDRVDTQYL. CDR3 bases: TGTGCCAGCTGCTTGGACAGGGTAGATACGCAGTATTTG.

Points on this clonotype: One base away lies a much larger clone, so this may be a sequencing read error. The chain combines TRBV7-9 with TRBJ1-1, with TRBD1 matching 8 bases. Germline V gives CDR1 SEHNR, CDR2 FQNEAQ (reference sequence). The CDR3 is 16 residues long. CDR3 sequence: CASSLRAGGDDTGAFF. The CDR3 DNA reads as TGTGCCAGCAGCTTAAGGGCAGGGGGCGATGACACTGGAGCTTTCTTT.